This is a list of T cell receptor beta chains from one sample in a study of blood T cell repertoires in COVID-19. Assay used: immunoSEQ multiplex PCR; TCRdb lists only in-frame clones, some missing. This sample has 100,000 to 150,000 clones, with around 80% found just once. Sequenced sample: peripheral blood. Source of these receptors: a man between 65 and 85 years old with acute or convalescent COVID-19. Each CDR3 is given with its conserved first and last residue. Each record gives: V gene, J gene, CDR3 protein.

>TRBV7-9|TRBJ2-2
CASTEAGTGELFF
>TRBV15|TRBJ1-2
CATSSRGQSYGYTF
>TRBV14|TRBJ2-2
CASRGWGGTGELFF
>TRBV19|TRBJ2-3
CASSTPGGTDTQYF
>TRBV4-1|TRBJ2-2
CASSQPGQDTGELFF
>TRBV6-5|TRBJ2-6
CASTRGSSGANVLTF
>TRBV5-6|TRBJ1-1
CASSLSSGGTSAFF
>TRBV27|TRBJ2-7
CASSFLGQSYEQYF
>TRBV6-5|TRBJ2-1
CASKGGGYNEQFF
>TRBV7-8|TRBJ1-3
CASRYGSTSGNTIYF
>TRBV10-1|TRBJ2-3
CASSDNRLVKGTDTQYF
>TRBV19|TRBJ1-2
CASSGGQTYGYTF
>TRBV29-1|TRBJ1-1
CSGWAGGVGTEAFF
>TRBV10-3|TRBJ2-1
CAISLQRLAGGRNEQFF
>TRBV7-9|TRBJ2-7
CASGRQGPYEQYF
>TRBV28|TRBJ2-7
CASSPGAYEQYF
>TRBV5-1|TRBJ1-2
CASTQGGQNYGYTF
>TRBV3-1/TRBV3-2|TRBJ1-4
CASRPGGGTANEKLFF
>TRBV5-1|TRBJ2-4
CASSLDRQGGDIQYF
>TRBV5-1|TRBJ2-5
CASSFQGTLGQETQYF
>TRBV12-3/TRBV12-4|TRBJ1-5
CASSKQGYQPQHF
>TRBV10-1|TRBJ2-3
CASTRGPGDTQYF